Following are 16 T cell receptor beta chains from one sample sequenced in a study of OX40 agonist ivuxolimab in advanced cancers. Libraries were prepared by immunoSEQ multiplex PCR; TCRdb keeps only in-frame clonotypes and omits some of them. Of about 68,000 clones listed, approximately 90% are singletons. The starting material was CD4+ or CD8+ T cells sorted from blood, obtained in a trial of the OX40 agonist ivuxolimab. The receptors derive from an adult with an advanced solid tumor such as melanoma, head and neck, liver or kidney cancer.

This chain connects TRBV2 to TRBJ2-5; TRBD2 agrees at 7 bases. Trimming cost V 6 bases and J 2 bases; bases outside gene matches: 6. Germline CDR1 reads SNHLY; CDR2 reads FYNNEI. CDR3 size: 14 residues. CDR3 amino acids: CASRTGGGQETQYF. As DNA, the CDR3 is TGTGCCAGCAGAACGGGAGGTGGGCAAGAGACCCAGTACTTC.

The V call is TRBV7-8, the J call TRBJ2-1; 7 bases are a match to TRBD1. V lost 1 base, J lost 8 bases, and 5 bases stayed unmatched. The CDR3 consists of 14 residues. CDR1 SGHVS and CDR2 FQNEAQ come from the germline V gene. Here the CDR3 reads CASSLDTGAHEQFF. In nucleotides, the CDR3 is TGTGCCAGCAGCTTAGATACAGGGGCCCATGAGCAGTTCTTC.

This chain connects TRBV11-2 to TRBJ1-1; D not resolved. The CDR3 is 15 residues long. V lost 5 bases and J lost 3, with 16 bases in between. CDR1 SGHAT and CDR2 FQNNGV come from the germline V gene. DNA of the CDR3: TGTGCCAGCAGCCAAAGACCAGATACGGACACTGAAGCTTTCTTT. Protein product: CASSQRPDTDTEAFF. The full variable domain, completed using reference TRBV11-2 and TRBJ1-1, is EAGVAQSPRYKIIEKRQSVAFWCNPISGHATLYWYQQILGQGPKLLIQFQNNGVVDDSQLPKDRFSAERLKGVDSTLKIQPAKLEDSAVYLCASSQRPDTDTEAFFGQGTRLTVV.

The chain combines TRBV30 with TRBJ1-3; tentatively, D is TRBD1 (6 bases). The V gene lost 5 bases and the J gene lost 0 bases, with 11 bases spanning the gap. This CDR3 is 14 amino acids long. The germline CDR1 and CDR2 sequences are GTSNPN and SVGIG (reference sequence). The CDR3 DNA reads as TGTGCCTGGGTGTGGGGGGCCTCTGGAAACACCATATATTTT. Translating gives CAWVWGASGNTIYF.

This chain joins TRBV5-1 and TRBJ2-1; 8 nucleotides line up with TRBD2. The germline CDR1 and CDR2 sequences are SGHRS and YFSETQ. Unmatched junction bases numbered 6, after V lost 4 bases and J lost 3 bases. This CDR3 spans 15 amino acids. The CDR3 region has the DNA TGCGCCAGCAGCAGAACTAGCGGAAACTACAATGAGCAGTTCTTC. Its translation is CASSRTSGNYNEQFF.

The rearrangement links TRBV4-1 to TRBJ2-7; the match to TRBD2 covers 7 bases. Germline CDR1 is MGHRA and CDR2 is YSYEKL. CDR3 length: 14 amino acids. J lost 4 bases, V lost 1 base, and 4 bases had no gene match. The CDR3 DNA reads TGCGCCAGCAGCCAAGCGAGCGGGGAATACGAGCAGTACTTC. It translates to CASSQASGEYEQYF.

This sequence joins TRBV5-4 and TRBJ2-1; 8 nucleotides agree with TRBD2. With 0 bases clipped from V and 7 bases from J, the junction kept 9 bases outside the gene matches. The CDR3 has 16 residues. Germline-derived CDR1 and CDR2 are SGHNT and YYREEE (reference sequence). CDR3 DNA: TGTGCCAGCAGCTTGGGGGGGGCTAGCGGGCGAAATGAGCAGTTCTTC. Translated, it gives CASSLGGASGRNEQFF.

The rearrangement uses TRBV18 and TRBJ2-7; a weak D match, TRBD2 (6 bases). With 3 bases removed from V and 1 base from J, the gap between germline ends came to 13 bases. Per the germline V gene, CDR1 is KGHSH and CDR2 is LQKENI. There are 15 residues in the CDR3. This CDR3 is CASSPGGAQSYEQYF. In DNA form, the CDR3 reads TGTGCCAGCTCACCCGGCGGGGCACAATCCTACGAGCAGTACTTC.

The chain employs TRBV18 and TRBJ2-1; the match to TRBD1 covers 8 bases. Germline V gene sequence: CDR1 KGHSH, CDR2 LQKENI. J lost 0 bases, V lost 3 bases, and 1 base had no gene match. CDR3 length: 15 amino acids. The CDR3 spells CASSPGQDSYNEQFF. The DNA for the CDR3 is TGTGCCAGCTCACCGGGACAGGACTCCTACAATGAGCAGTTCTTC.

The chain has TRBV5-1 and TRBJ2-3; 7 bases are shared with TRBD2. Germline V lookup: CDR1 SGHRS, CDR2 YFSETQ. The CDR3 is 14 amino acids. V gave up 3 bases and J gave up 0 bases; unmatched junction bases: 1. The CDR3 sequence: CASSWRGSTDTQYF. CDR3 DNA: TGCGCCAGCAGCTGGCGGGGGAGCACAGATACGCAGTATTTT.

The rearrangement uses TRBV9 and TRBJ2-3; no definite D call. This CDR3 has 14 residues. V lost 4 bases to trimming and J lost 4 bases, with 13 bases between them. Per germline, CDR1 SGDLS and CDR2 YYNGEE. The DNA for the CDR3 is TGTGCCAGCAGCCTCCTAGATTATCCAGATACGCAGTATTTT. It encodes CASSLLDYPDTQYF.

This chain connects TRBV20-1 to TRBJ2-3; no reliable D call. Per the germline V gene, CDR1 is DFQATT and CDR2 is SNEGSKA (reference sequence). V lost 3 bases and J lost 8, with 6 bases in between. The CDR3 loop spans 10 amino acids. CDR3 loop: CSASMGTQYF. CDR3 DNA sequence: TGCAGTGCTAGTATGGGTACGCAGTATTTT.

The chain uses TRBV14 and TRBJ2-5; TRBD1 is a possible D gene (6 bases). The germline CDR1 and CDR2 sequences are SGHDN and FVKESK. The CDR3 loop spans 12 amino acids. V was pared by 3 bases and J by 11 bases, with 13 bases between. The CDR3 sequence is CASSHDRLEQYF. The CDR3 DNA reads TGTGCCAGCAGCCATGACAGGTTGGAGCAGTACTTC. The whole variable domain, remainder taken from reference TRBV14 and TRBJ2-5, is EAGVTQFPSHSVIEKGQTVTLRCDPISGHDNLYWYRRVMGKEIKFLLHFVKESKQDESGMPNNRFLAERTGGTYSTLKVQPAELEDSGVYFCASSHDRLEQYFGPGTRLLVL.

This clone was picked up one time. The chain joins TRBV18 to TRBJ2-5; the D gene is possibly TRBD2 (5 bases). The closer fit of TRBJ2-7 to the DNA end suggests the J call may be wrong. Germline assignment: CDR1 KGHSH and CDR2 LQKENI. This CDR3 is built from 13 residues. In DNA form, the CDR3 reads TGTGCCAGCTCACCGGACTCTCAATACGAGCAGTACTTC. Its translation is CASSPDSQYEQYF.

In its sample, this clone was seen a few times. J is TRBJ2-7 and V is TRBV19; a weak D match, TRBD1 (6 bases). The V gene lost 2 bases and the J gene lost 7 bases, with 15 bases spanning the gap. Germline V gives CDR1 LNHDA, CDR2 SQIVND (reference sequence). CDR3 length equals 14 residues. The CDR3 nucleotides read TGTGCCAGTAGTATAAACAGGGAGAATGGGGAGCAGTACTTC. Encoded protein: CASSINRENGEQYF.

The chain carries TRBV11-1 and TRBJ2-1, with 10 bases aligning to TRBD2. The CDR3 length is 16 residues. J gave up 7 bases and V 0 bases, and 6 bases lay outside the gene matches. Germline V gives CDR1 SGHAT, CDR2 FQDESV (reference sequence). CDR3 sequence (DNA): TGTGCCAGCAGCTTAGCTATCGCTAGCGGGAGTAATGAGCAGTTCTTC. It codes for CASSLAIASGSNEQFF.